Sequencing of this T cell receptor beta chain was carried out in a study of blood T cell repertoires in COVID-19. The overall study: PBMCs, B-cell-depleted T cells, or T cells were the source of the cDNA or gDNA that made up the material.

CDR1 is ENHRY and CDR2 is SYGVKD in the germline V gene. The CDR3 spans 15 residues. Trimming removed 4 bases at V and 1 base at J, with 13 bases between. Per the original data handling: The authors estimated nucleated cell counts from reference gene primer amplification. Some clones are missing from TCRdb's copy, which holds only in-frame ones; the method was immunoSEQ multiplex PCR. D and trimming were read from the DNA, whereas the V and J calls and clone size are those reported in that table. The data contain around 160,000 clones, around 80% of them singletons. The origin of this receptor is a man aged 60 to 69 with active or convalescent COVID-19. The chain recombines TRBV10-3 with TRBJ1-1, with D tentatively TRBD1 (5 bases). The sample taken for sequencing was peripheral blood. The CDR3: CAISGKGLGNTEAFF. In nucleotides, the CDR3 is TGTGCCATCAGTGGGAAGGGGCTCGGGAACACTGAAGCTTTCTTT.